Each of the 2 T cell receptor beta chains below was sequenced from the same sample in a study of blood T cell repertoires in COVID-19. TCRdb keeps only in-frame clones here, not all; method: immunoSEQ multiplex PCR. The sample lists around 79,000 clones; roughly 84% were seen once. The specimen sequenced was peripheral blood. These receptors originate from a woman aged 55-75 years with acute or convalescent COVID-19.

The CDR3, as DNA: TGTGCCAGCAGCCAAGATTCGAGTGAAAAACTGTTTTTT. This translates into CASSQDSSEKLFF. The chain uses TRBV4-2 and TRBJ1-4, with D unclear. The CDR3 runs to 13 residues. Germline CDR1 reads LGHNA; CDR2 reads YNFKEQ. The V end lost 0 bases, the J end lost 7 bases, and 6 bases lay between the germline ends.

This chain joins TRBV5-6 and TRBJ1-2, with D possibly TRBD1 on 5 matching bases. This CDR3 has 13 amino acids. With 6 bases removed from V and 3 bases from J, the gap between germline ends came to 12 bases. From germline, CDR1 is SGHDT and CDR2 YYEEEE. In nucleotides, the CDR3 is TGTGCCAGCAAGATGCAAGGGGACTATGGCTACACCTTC. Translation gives CASKMQGDYGYTF.